This T cell receptor beta chain is from a study of blood T cell repertoires in COVID-19. The wider study: The analysed material was cDNA or gDNA that came from T cells, B-cell-depleted T cells, or PBMCs.

Assay: immunoSEQ multiplex PCR; the TCRdb copy retains only in-frame clones and omits some. This sample has roughly 140,000 clones, with 84% found just once. The CDR3 totals 14 residues. Germline trimming cut 4 bases from V and 5 bases from J; bases unmatched to any gene: 2. The V gene's germline CDR1 is SGHRS and CDR2 YFSETQ. The sample taken for sequencing was peripheral blood. This TCR was sampled from a human donor in a cohort sampled during active COVID-19. The chain has TRBV5-1 and TRBJ2-3; 12 bases are shared with TRBD1. The CDR3 loop is CASSRDRGLDTQYF. The DNA of the CDR3 is TGCGCCAGCAGCCGGGACAGGGGGCTAGATACGCAGTATTTT.